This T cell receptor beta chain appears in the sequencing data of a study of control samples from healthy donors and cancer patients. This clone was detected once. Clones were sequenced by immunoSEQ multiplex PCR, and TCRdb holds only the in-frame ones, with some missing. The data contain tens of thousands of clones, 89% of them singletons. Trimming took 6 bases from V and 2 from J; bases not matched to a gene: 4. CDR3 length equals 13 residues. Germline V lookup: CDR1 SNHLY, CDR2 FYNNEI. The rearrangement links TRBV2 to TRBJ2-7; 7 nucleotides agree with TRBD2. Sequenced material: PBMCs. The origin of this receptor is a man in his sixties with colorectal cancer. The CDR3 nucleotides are TGTGCCAGCAGGGGGGGGGAAACCTACGAGCAGTACTTC. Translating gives CASRGGETYEQYF.